A selection of T cell receptor beta chains follows, all from one sample in a study of CD8+CD57+ T cells in acquired aplastic anemia. TCRdb re-called the reads through MiXCR, storing one row per CDR3 protein. Among 200,000 or so distinct CDR3 sequences listed, less than 75% were seen once. The sequenced sample consisted of sorted CD4+, CD8+, or CD8+CD57+ T cells (not recorded which) from PBMCs. The receptors were gathered from a human donor with aplastic anemia. Each CDR3 is given with its conserved first and last residue. D genes are given only for firm matches.

v_call	j_call	d_call	cdr3_aa	cdr3_nt
TRBV9	TRBJ2-5	NA	CASSVSGWETQYF	TGTGCCAGCAGCGTCTCAGGGTGGGAGACCCAGTACTTC
TRBV7-9	TRBJ2-1	TRBD2	CAGSLFAGAAVNEQFF	TGTGCCGGCAGCTTATTCGCGGGAGCGGCTGTGAATGAGCAGTTCTTC
TRBV12-3/TRBV12-4	TRBJ1-5	NA	CASSQIGQPQHF	TGCGCCAGCAGCCAGATAGGTCAGCCCCAGCATTTT
TRBV25-1	TRBJ2-5	NA	CASSGGGGARETQYF	TGTGCCAGCAGTGGGGGTGGTGGGGCGAGAGAGACCCAGTACTTC
TRBV7-3	TRBJ2-1	TRBD1	CASRARTGNNEQFF	TGTGCCAGCAGAGCCAGGACAGGGAACAATGAGCAGTTCTTC
TRBV15	TRBJ2-1	TRBD1	CATSSPHTGTGSYNEQFF	TGTGCCACCAGCAGCCCCCACACCGGGACAGGCTCCTACAATGAGCAGTTCTTC
TRBV7-9	TRBJ2-7	NA	CASSNVWGSGAGYF	NA
TRBV19	TRBJ2-1	NA	CASSMKAGTYNEQFF	TGTGCCAGTAGTATGAAAGCGGGGACATACAATGAGCAGTTCTTC
TRBV20-1	TRBJ2-3	TRBD2	CSAQNSGRGTDTQYF	TGCAGTGCTCAAAATAGCGGGAGAGGAACAGATACGCAGTATTTT
TRBV10-1	TRBJ2-1	TRBD2	CASSVLVSGRFDEQFF	TGCGCCAGCAGTGTACTGGTTAGCGGGAGATTCGATGAGCAGTTCTTC
TRBV20-1	TRBJ2-5	TRBD2	CSAKTSAKETQYF	TGCAGTGCTAAGACTAGCGCCAAAGAGACCCAGTACTTC